A selection of T cell receptor beta chains follows, all from one sample in a study of blood T cell repertoires in COVID-19. This table comes from immunoSEQ multiplex PCR, and its TCRdb copy is limited to in-frame clones, with some not included. The table has 200,000 to 300,000 clones, around 88% seen once. What was sequenced was PBMCs or T cells enriched from blood (not recorded which). These receptors all come from a man aged 40-55 years who had recovered from COVID-19. The CDR3 runs from the conserved cysteine through the conserved F or W. D genes are given only for firm matches. Size is omitted from some rows. Given values are once, few, many or a class for expanded clones.

V gene	J gene	clone size	D gene	CDR3 protein	CDR3 DNA
TRBV5-1	TRBJ2-1	NA	NA	CASSLDVAREQFF	TGCGCCAGCAGCTTGGACGTAGCCAGAGAGCAGTTCTTC
TRBV6-2/TRBV6-3	TRBJ2-6	NA	TRBD2	CASSFQWKREPFNSGANVLTF	TGTGCCAGCAGTTTTCAGTGGAAGCGGGAACCCTTTAACTCTGGGGCCAACGTCCTGACTTTC
TRBV25-1	TRBJ2-7	NA	TRBD1	CASRKGQGVTYEQYF	TGTGCCAGCAGGAAAGGACAGGGGGTTACCTACGAGCAGTACTTC
TRBV12-3/TRBV12-4	TRBJ2-1	NA	TRBD2	CASSRGLVYEQFF	TGTGCCAGCAGCCGCGGACTAGTCTATGAGCAGTTCTTC
TRBV29-1	TRBJ2-3	NA	NA	CSALPADTQYF	TGCAGCGCTTTGCCAGCAGATACGCAGTATTTT
TRBV6-2/TRBV6-3	TRBJ2-1	NA	TRBD2	CASSTLAGVPYNEQFF	TGTGCCAGCAGTACCCTAGCGGGAGTACCCTACAATGAGCAGTTCTTC
TRBV29-1	TRBJ1-2	few	NA	CSVDTGQLYGYTF	TGCAGCGTTGACACCGGACAGCTCTATGGCTACACCTTC
TRBV5-1	TRBJ2-1	NA	TRBD2	CASSLAAGLGLAQYNEQFF	TGCGCCAGCAGCTTGGCGGCAGGGTTGGGACTAGCACAATACAATGAGCAGTTCTTC
TRBV10-3	TRBJ2-7	NA	NA	CAISSGTSYEQYF	TGTGCCATCAGTTCCGGGACAAGTTACGAGCAGTACTTC
TRBV13	TRBJ2-7	NA	TRBD1	CASSFRDRGFYEQYF	TGTGCCAGCAGCTTCCGGGACAGGGGGTTCTACGAGCAGTACTTC
TRBV12-5	TRBJ2-1	NA	NA	CASVGALIALSSYNEQFF	TGTGCTAGTGTGGGGGCATTAATAGCCCTTAGCTCCTACAATGAGCAGTTCTTC
TRBV7-2	TRBJ1-2	NA	TRBD1	CASSTGAGYGYTF	TGTGCCAGCAGCACAGGGGCGGGCTATGGCTACACCTTC
TRBV5-1	TRBJ2-5	NA	NA	CASSLASETQYF	TGCGCCAGCAGCTTGGCCTCGGAGACCCAGTACTTC
TRBV5-5	TRBJ2-2	NA	NA	CASSSTVERIYTGELFF	TGTGCCAGCAGCTCAACGGTCGAGCGAATTTATACCGGGGAGCTGTTTTTT
TRBV14	TRBJ2-2	few	TRBD2	CASSQVSSGSAGELFF	TGTGCCAGCAGCCAAGTATCTAGCGGGAGTGCCGGGGAGCTGTTTTTT
TRBV5-1	TRBJ2-3	NA	TRBD2	CASSPQRGGASTDTQYF	TGCGCCAGCAGCCCCCAGCGGGGAGGGGCGAGCACAGATACGCAGTATTTT
TRBV5-5	TRBJ1-1	once	NA	CASSLLQGLNTEAFF	TGTGCCAGCAGCTTGTTACAGGGATTGAACACTGAAGCTTTCTTT
TRBV28	TRBJ2-1	NA	TRBD1	CASSPYRGSYNEQFF	TGTGCCAGCAGTCCTTACAGGGGTTCCTACAATGAGCAGTTCTTC
TRBV6-6	TRBJ2-3	NA	TRBD1	CASTPGQVNTDTQYF	TGTGCCAGCACTCCCGGACAGGTGAACACAGATACGCAGTATTTT
TRBV2	TRBJ2-7	NA	TRBD2	CASSALAGVSEQYF	TGTGCCAGCAGCGCCCTAGCGGGAGTATCCGAGCAGTACTTC
TRBV19	TRBJ2-5	NA	NA	CASSIDRQETQYF	TGTGCCAGTAGTATTGACAGGCAAGAGACCCAGTACTTC
TRBV3-1/TRBV3-2	TRBJ2-5	NA	NA	CASSQDTGIQETQYF	TGTGCCAGCAGCCAAGATACAGGTATTCAAGAGACCCAGTACTTC
TRBV5-6	TRBJ2-7	once	TRBD1	CASSLRQGAGEQYF	TGTGCCAGCAGCTTGCGTCAGGGGGCCGGCGAGCAGTACTTC
TRBV5-4	TRBJ2-1	NA	NA	CASSLPALFGQTYNEQFF	TGTGCCAGCAGCTTGCCTGCTCTGTTTGGACAGACTTACAATGAGCAGTTCTTC
TRBV11-2	TRBJ2-7	NA	NA	CASSFPGGYEQYF	TGTGCCAGCAGCTTTCCGGGTGGGTACGAGCAGTACTTC
TRBV6-2/TRBV6-3	TRBJ2-1	NA	TRBD2	CASSSRTSGRESSYNEQFF	TGTGCCAGCAGTTCACGGACTAGCGGGAGGGAGAGCTCCTACAATGAGCAGTTCTTC
TRBV19	TRBJ1-4	NA	TRBD1	CASSIAGGLDEKLFF	TGTGCCAGTAGTATCGCAGGGGGCCTTGATGAAAAACTGTTTTTT
TRBV11-3	TRBJ1-1	NA	NA	CASSSRGNTEAFF	TGTGCCAGCAGCTCCCGGGGGAACACTGAAGCTTTCTTT
TRBV4-3	TRBJ1-3	NA	NA	CASSQDGRVSGNTIYF	TGCGCCAGCAGCCAAGATGGTCGGGTCTCTGGAAACACCATATATTTT
TRBV6-5	TRBJ2-5	NA	TRBD2	CASSYTLAGGAQYF	TGTGCCAGCAGTTACACACTAGCGGGAGGGGCCCAGTACTTC
TRBV28	TRBJ1-5	once	TRBD1	CASSLQGAGQPQHF	TGTGCCAGCAGTTTACAGGGGGCAGGTCAGCCCCAGCATTTT
TRBV9	TRBJ1-1	few	NA	CASSVALNTEAFF	TGTGCCAGCAGCGTAGCTTTGAACACTGAAGCTTTCTTT